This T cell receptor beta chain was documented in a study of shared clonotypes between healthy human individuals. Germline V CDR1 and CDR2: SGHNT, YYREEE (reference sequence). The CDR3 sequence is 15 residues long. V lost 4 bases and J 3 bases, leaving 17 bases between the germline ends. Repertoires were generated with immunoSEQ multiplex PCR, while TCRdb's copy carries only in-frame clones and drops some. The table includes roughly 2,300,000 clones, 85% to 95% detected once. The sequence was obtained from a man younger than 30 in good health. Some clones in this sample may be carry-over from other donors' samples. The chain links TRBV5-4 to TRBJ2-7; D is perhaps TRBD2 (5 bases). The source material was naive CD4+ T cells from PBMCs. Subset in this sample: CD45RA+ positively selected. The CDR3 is CASSPGPEVYYEQYF. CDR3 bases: TGTGCCAGCAGCCCGGGCCCGGAGGTCTACTACGAGCAGTACTTC.